The 14 T cell receptor beta chains reported below all come from one sample, sequenced in a study of blood T cell repertoires in COVID-19. Here immunoSEQ multiplex PCR was the method, and the copy in TCRdb shows in-frame clones only, minus some. The sample lists roughly 460,000 clones, around nine tenths occurring once. The sequencing input was peripheral blood. Every receptor here comes from a man aged 18 to 30 with COVID-19, enrolled during active disease.

The chain combines TRBV5-4 with TRBJ1-2, with 8 nucleotides matching TRBD1. V trimming: 4 bases; J trimming: 4 bases; junction bases outside the gene matches: 9. Per the germline V gene, CDR1 is SGHNT and CDR2 is YYREEE (reference sequence). The CDR3 totals 15 residues. This CDR3 reads CASSPRQGRGYGYTF. Here the CDR3 DNA reads TGTGCCAGCAGCCCTCGACAGGGGAGAGGCTATGGCTACACCTTC.

CDR3 DNA: TGTGCCAGCAGCTTATGGGCAGGGGGCAGTTCACCCCTCCACTTT. Its translation is CASSLWAGGSSPLHF. This chain joins TRBV7-2 and TRBJ1-6, with 8 nucleotides matching TRBD1. The ends lost 2 bases at V and 9 bases at J; junction bases unmatched: 6. The CDR3 extends over 15 amino acids. Germline assignment: CDR1 SGHTA and CDR2 FQGNSA.

This clone was counted a single time. This chain connects TRBV18 to TRBJ1-1, with 9 bases identical to TRBD1. Germline V gene sequence: CDR1 KGHSH, CDR2 LQKENI. The CDR3 runs to 15 residues. With 4 bases clipped from V and 3 bases from J, the junction kept 6 bases outside the gene matches. The CDR3 region has the DNA TGTGCCAGCTCACTAACCCGACAGGGGGACACTGAAGCTTTCTTT. It is translated as CASSLTRQGDTEAFF.

The chain uses TRBV6-4 and TRBJ1-5; D not resolved. The CDR3 totals 15 residues. Germline CDR1 and CDR2: MRHNA and SNTAGT. The V and J ends lost 5 bases and 0 bases respectively, with 11 bases between them. CDR3 sequence (DNA): TGTGCCAGCAGTCTACAGAGAGTTAGCAATCAGCCCCAGCATTTT. Translating gives CASSLQRVSNQPQHF.

The chain employs TRBV18 and TRBJ1-2; 9 bases are a match to TRBD1. The CDR3 consists of 15 residues. The V segment lost 4 bases and the J segment 2 bases; nucleotides outside the gene matches: 5. Per the germline V gene, CDR1 is KGHSH and CDR2 is LQKENI. The CDR3, as DNA: TGTGCCAGCTCACAACAGGGGGCAAGGAACTATGGCTACACCTTC. It translates to CASSQQGARNYGYTF. Full variable domain (missing parts from reference TRBV18 and TRBJ1-2): NAGVMQNPRHLVRRRGQEARLRCSPMKGHSHVYWYRQLPEEGLKFMVYLQKENIIDESGMPKERFSAEFPKEGPSILRIQQVVRGDSAAYFCASSQQGARNYGYTFGSGTRLTVV.

This rearrangement joins TRBV2 to TRBJ1-6; tentative D call: TRBD1 (5 bases). Trimming took 2 bases from V and 7 from J, leaving 12 bases between them. This CDR3 has 15 residues. Germline CDR1 is SNHLY and CDR2 is FYNNEI. CDR3 coding DNA: TGTGCCAGCAGTGAACGTTCAGGGTTAAATTCACCCCTCCACTTT. As protein: CASSERSGLNSPLHF.

The chain is built from TRBV5-6 and TRBJ2-7; D call uncertain. The CDR3 totals 13 residues. The V gene's germline CDR1 is SGHDT and CDR2 YYEEEE. V lost 4 bases and J lost 1, with 9 bases in between. CDR3 region: CASSITLSYEQYF. For the CDR3, the DNA is TGTGCCAGCAGCATCACTTTGTCCTACGAGCAGTACTTC.

The rearrangement uses TRBV24-1 and TRBJ2-5, with D perhaps TRBD2 (5 bases). This CDR3 comprises 14 residues. Germline CDR1 and CDR2: KGHDR and SFDVKD. Trimming stripped 5 bases from V and 5 bases from J, with 14 bases between. CDR3 coding DNA: TGTGCCACCAGTGTGGGTGAGGGTGGGGAGACCCAGTACTTC. Its translation: CATSVGEGGETQYF.

Comments on this clone: It is unclear where the CDR3 begins or ends on the DNA, so no DNA is shown, and the CDR3 is as TCRdb lists it. The rearrangement links TRBV2 to TRBJ2-2; TRBD2, the table's D call, was not compared with the DNA. Germline CDR1 and CDR2: SNHLY and FYNNEI. The CDR3 numbers 12 amino acids, ends counted. The CDR3 loop reads CASSDRGWSCFF.

CDR3 bases: TGTGCCAGTAGTCGACTAGCGGGAGATGTGGATGAGCAGTTCTTC. It translates to CASSRLAGDVDEQFF. The chain uses TRBV19 and TRBJ2-1; 12 positions match TRBD2. Looked up from germline, CDR1 is LNHDA and CDR2 is SQIVND (reference sequence). The CDR3 runs 15 residues. V lost 5 bases, J lost 8 bases, and 7 bases stayed unmatched.

The rearrangement uses TRBV30 and TRBJ2-5; 8 bases map to TRBD2. This CDR3 region has 18 residues. CDR1 is GTSNPN and CDR2 is SVGIG in the germline V gene (reference sequence). V was clipped by 0 bases and J by 3 bases; unmatched bases: 15. Here the CDR3 reads CAWSVRGSAGGGKETQYF. The CDR3 bases are TGTGCCTGGAGTGTACGCGGATCGGCGGGAGGAGGAAAAGAGACCCAGTACTTC.

The J gene is TRBJ2-1, the V gene TRBV24-1; D call uncertain. There are 12 residues in the CDR3. V was cut by 6 bases and J by 5 bases, with 7 bases left in between. Germline V gives CDR1 KGHDR, CDR2 SFDVKD. DNA for the CDR3: TGTGCCACCAGTCGTCTTAACAATGAGCAGTTCTTC. Amino acid sequence: CATSRLNNEQFF.

The gene calls are TRBV6-6 and TRBJ2-3, with a weak D call TRBD2 (6 bases). The germline CDR1 and CDR2 sequences are MNHNY and SVGAGI (reference sequence). This CDR3 contains 16 residues. Trimming removed 6 bases at V and 5 bases at J, with 21 bases between. CDR3 amino acids: CASRDAPGLGLDTQYF. CDR3 coding DNA: TGTGCCAGCAGGGACGCGCCGGGACTTGGTCTAGATACGCAGTATTTT.

CDR3 in DNA: TGTGCCAGCAGCTTCGGTTCTGCCGGGACAGAGACCTACGAGCAGTACTTC. It specifies CASSFGSAGTETYEQYF. The chain has TRBV11-2 and TRBJ2-7; TRBD1 agrees at 7 bases. Per the germline V gene, CDR1 is SGHAT and CDR2 is FQNNGV. Germline trimming cut 3 bases from V and 2 bases from J; bases unmatched to any gene: 13. The CDR3 loop spans 17 amino acids.